The present T cell receptor (beta chain) was sequenced within a study of human CD4 T cells and Enterobacteriaceae (dated by TCRdb to 2018 to 2021). Study-wide conclusions, independent of this receptor: The reactivity of ex vivo clonotypes was inferred solely by matching the nucleotide sequences of those clonotypes to CFSE-low cultures from the same donors. Compared with specific clonotypes, broadly cross-reactive clonotypes seemed more expanded ex vivo, with about 55% of the 19 and about 60% of the roughly 30 falling in the top 5%.

Deep-level sequencing, with a detection sensitivity of one cell in 200,000, was applied to the ex vivo total memory CD4+ samples. The QIAamp DNA Micro Kit was used to extract genomic DNA from cell pellets, and the quantity and purity of the genomic DNA were checked by spectrophotometry. The immunoSEQ multiplex PCR assay was used to amplify TCR Vbeta CDR3 regions. The Illumina HiSeq platform was used to sequence the amplicons. Retrieved sequences were 87 nucleotides long and contained the CDR3 region. As for the authors' bioinformatics: A clonotype was defined as a unique productive TCR Vbeta nucleotide sequence, quantified by productive template frequency from ImmunoSEQ Analyzer V3.0. Expanded clonotypes were defined by a threshold at the top 5th percentile of each frequency-ranked repertoire. Repertoire overlap was calculated as Chao-Jaccard using the R package fossil and displayed by nonmetric multidimensional scaling using the R package MASS. The source is immuneACCESS, and TCRdb retained only in-frame sequences with V and J called. Part of the clones is not carried over; for the studies checked, unresolved V genes explain less than half of this, and the remainder is unexplained. The V and J calls and clone size are taken from that table; D and trimming were inferred from the DNA. The table for this sample lists roughly 30,000 clones; roughly 79% of them were counted only once. Approximately 1.7% of the sample lies in the top ten.

On this clone itself: There is no known antigen for this receptor. Per-nucleotide qualities are absent, and no much larger clonotype sits a single base away.

Memory CD4+ T cells were FACS-sorted on a FACSAria III to over 98% purity as all CD4+ cells other than CD45RA+CCR7+CD95- naive cells. Blood from healthy donors was obtained from blood donation centers in Switzerland. Total CD4+ T cells and monocytes were enriched by positive selection with CD4 and CD14 magnetic microbeads. Before sorting, CD8+, CD14+, CD16+, CD56+, CD19+ and CD25-bright cells were excluded. To assess in vivo expansion of bacteria-reactive clonotypes, total memory CD4+ T cells from a couple of blood donors were sequenced directly ex vivo. Peripheral blood mononuclear cells were isolated from donor blood using Ficoll-Paque Plus. V loses 8 bases, J loses 1 base, and the germline ends lie 14 bases apart. The germline V gene encodes CDR1 MDHEN and CDR2 SYDVKM. Its CDR3 holds 14 amino acids, cysteine through phenylalanine. The sequence is cut down to CDR3 DNA, 42 bases in frame from base 1.

The sequencing sample was made of memory CD4+ T cells from blood. In the paper's terms, the cell subset or site label means: total memory CD4 T cells sorted directly ex vivo, unstimulated. This sequence originates from a human donor in good health. The chain joins TRBV28 to TRBJ1-1; a tentative D match to TRBD1 spans 5 bases. Read as DNA, the sequence is TGTGCCAGCGGGGGAGAGGCAGCGAACACTGAAGCTTTCTTT. This encodes CASGGEAANTEAFF.